The 11 T cell receptor beta chains below come from one sample, sequenced in a study of T-cell memory formation after mild COVID-19. TCRdb ran MiXCR on the 5' RACE reads and lists one entry per CDR3 protein. This sample has hundreds of thousands of distinct CDR3 sequences; about a fifth occur once, and the top ten carry around 8.4%. The sample taken for sequencing was PBMCs or a T cell subset sorted from them (not recorded which). These receptors were collected from an adult woman who had mild COVID-19 (a few samples of this study predate the infection). Cell type and time point are not known.

The chain employs TRBV15 and TRBJ2-1, with D possibly being TRBD1 (5 bases). CDR1 is LNHNV and CDR2 is YYDKDF in the germline V gene (reference sequence). CDR3 length: 15 amino acids. V was trimmed by 0 bases and J by 9 bases, leaving 15 bases between them. This chain's CDR3 is CATSRDQGNLGEQFF. CDR3 bases: TGTGCCACCAGCAGAGATCAGGGCAATCTGGGTGAGCAGTTCTTC. Full variable domain (remainder filled in from reference TRBV15 and TRBJ2-1): DAMVIQNPRYQVTQFGKPVTLSCSQTLNHNVMYWYQQKSSQAPKLLFHYYDKDFNNEADTPDNFQSRRPNTSFCFLDIRSPGLGDTAMYLCATSRDQGNLGEQFFGPGTRLTVL.

This clonotype was counted at least ten times. This rearrangement joins TRBV19 to TRBJ2-5, with D perhaps matching TRBD1 (6 bases). V was shortened by 5 bases and J by 4 bases, with 17 bases between the two germline ends. The CDR3 extends over 15 amino acids. Germline values: CDR1 LNHDA, CDR2 SQIVND (reference sequence). CDR3 nucleotide sequence: TGTGCCAGTAGTGAAACCGGGACATCGGGAGAGACCCAGTACTTC. This translates into CASSETGTSGETQYF.

This chain links TRBV19 with TRBJ2-3, with 7 bases that match TRBD2. The CDR3 is 15 residues long. J lost 5 bases, V lost 6 bases, and 11 bases had no gene match. Per the germline V gene, CDR1 is LNHDA and CDR2 is SQIVND (reference sequence). CDR3 bases: TGTGCCAGTAGAGCGGCGGGAGCCCGGGGAGATACGCAGTATTTT. Translating gives CASRAAGARGDTQYF.

The V and J genes are TRBV5-1 and TRBJ1-5; D ambiguous. The CDR3 has 14 residues. Germline loops: CDR1 SGHRS, CDR2 YFSETQ. Trimming cost V 0 bases and J 3 bases, with 7 bases left between them. CDR3 nucleotides: TGCGCCAGCAGCTTGGAAAGTACCAATCAGCCCCAGCATTTT. Its translation is CASSLESTNQPQHF.

Here the CDR3 DNA reads TGTGCCTGGAGACGGGACAGGGGCTACGAGCAGTACTTC. The encoded protein is CAWRRDRGYEQYF. This chain joins TRBV30 and TRBJ2-7, with TRBD1 identical over 10 bases. V lost 3 bases to trimming and J lost 3 bases; unmatched junction nucleotides: 2. CDR3 size: 13 residues. The V gene's germline CDR1 is GTSNPN and CDR2 SVGIG (reference sequence).

This clonotype has only one observation. The chain recombines TRBV6-1 with TRBJ2-1; D is unresolved. The V end was cut by 10 bases, the J end by 3 bases, with 7 bases between. CDR1 and CDR2 (germline): MNHNS, SASEGT. The CDR3 consists of 11 residues. CDR3 protein: CAISNYNEQFF. The CDR3 DNA follows: TGTGCCATCTCGAACTACAATGAGCAGTTCTTC.

The V call is TRBV12-3 or TRBV12-4, the J call TRBJ2-3; 10 bases are shared with TRBD2. The junction had 4 bases not matched to a gene; V was cut back by 7 bases and J by 0 bases. This CDR3 contains 15 residues. The CDR3 DNA sequence: TGTGCCAGCACCGTAGCGGGGGGAAGCACAGATACGCAGTATTTT. Its protein is CASTVAGGSTDTQYF.

This clonotype was picked up a small number of times. The chain joins TRBV20-1 to TRBJ2-7; TRBD2 matches at 9 bases. In germline, CDR1 is DFQATT, CDR2 SNEGSKA (reference sequence). The CDR3 has 18 amino acids. With 0 bases clipped from V and 6 bases from J, the junction kept 18 bases outside the gene matches. CDR3 DNA sequence: TGCAGTGCTAGAGATCCAAGAGAGCGGGGGGCCTTCATGCTCGAGCAGTACTTC. As protein: CSARDPRERGAFMLEQYF.

The rearrangement joins TRBV2 to TRBJ2-1, with D unresolved. The CDR3 covers 15 residues. Looked up from germline, CDR1 is SNHLY and CDR2 is FYNNEI. The ends were cut back, 3 bases at V and 4 bases at J, with 13 bases in the middle. Written as DNA, the CDR3 is TGTGCCAGCAGTGACTTTATAACTTTTTACAATGAGCAGTTCTTC. It translates to CASSDFITFYNEQFF.

Remarks on this clonotype: Germline and junction disagree at one end, which may indicate a read error. The V gene is TRBV11-2, the J gene TRBJ1-6; unclear D gene. The CDR3 has 15 amino acids. CDR1 and CDR2 from the germline V gene are SGHAT and FQNNGV. CDR3 nucleotide sequence: TGTGCTAGCAGCTTAGTAGAAGGCCCCAATTCACCCCTCCACTTT. Its protein product is CASSLVEGPNSPLHF.

A few counts support this clonotype. V is TRBV7-7 and J is TRBJ2-5, with D perhaps given as TRBD1 or TRBD2 (6 bases each). Germline CDR1 SSHAT, CDR2 FNYEAQ (reference sequence). Trimming removed 5 bases from V and 4 bases from J, with 14 bases in between. The CDR3 totals 14 residues. The CDR3: CASSPPGAPETQYF. The DNA for the CDR3 is TGTGCCAGCAGCCCGCCGGGGGCCCCAGAGACCCAGTACTTC.